Following are 24 T cell receptor beta chains from one sample sequenced in a study of OX40 agonist ivuxolimab in advanced cancers. Here immunoSEQ multiplex PCR was the method, and the copy in TCRdb shows in-frame clones only, minus some. The table lists tens of thousands of clones, 84% of them singletons. Sequencing was performed on CD4+ or CD8+ T cells sorted from blood, taken in a trial of the OX40 agonist ivuxolimab. The receptors were sampled from an adult with an advanced solid tumor such as melanoma, head and neck, liver or kidney cancer.

The chain couples TRBV9 to TRBJ2-7, with D perhaps being TRBD1 or TRBD2 (6 bases each). This CDR3 is built from 15 residues. Germline V lookup: CDR1 SGDLS, CDR2 YYNGEE. Trimming stripped 0 bases from V and 0 bases from J, with 10 bases between. CDR3 DNA: TGTGCCAGCAGCGTAGGGGGGGCCGCCTCCTACGAGCAGTACTTC. Its translation is CASSVGGAASYEQYF.

The rearrangement joins TRBV29-1 to TRBJ2-1; TRBD1 aligns across 10 bases. The CDR3 covers 13 residues. In germline, CDR1 is SQVTM, CDR2 ANQGSEA. V shed 4 bases, J shed 7 bases, and the junction held 4 bases outside the gene matches. Here the CDR3 reads CSVVGQGRNEQFF. The CDR3 region has the DNA TGCAGCGTTGTGGGACAGGGGAGGAATGAGCAGTTCTTC.

The chain combines TRBV12-5 with TRBJ1-2, with a tentative D call TRBD1 (5 bases). This CDR3 spans 13 amino acids. Trimming left V 6 bases short and J 3 bases short, with 11 bases between. Germline values: CDR1 LGHNT, CDR2 FRNRAP. For the CDR3, the DNA is TGTGCTAGTGGCCAAGGGACTGACTATGGCTACACCTTC. This gives the protein CASGQGTDYGYTF.

J is TRBJ2-2 and V is TRBV7-2; D is uncertain. V gave up 0 bases and J gave up 3 bases, with 14 bases separating them. The CDR3 totals 17 residues. Germline V CDR1 and CDR2: SGHTA, FQGNSA. The CDR3 nucleotides are TGTGCCAGCAGCTTAGCGCCGGAATGGATCCACACCGGGGAGCTGTTTTTT. Protein sequence: CASSLAPEWIHTGELFF.

The V gene is TRBV6-1, the J gene TRBJ2-7, with D perhaps matching TRBD1 (6 bases). This CDR3 spans 14 amino acids. Germline V gives CDR1 MNHNS, CDR2 SASEGT. Trimming cost V 2 bases and J 5 bases, with 13 bases left between them. The CDR3 sequence is CASSEMGDMNEQYF. CDR3 DNA sequence: TGTGCCAGCAGTGAAATGGGGGACATGAACGAGCAGTACTTC.

V is TRBV7-9 and J is TRBJ2-5; possible D gene TRBD2, 7 bases. Trimming left V 2 bases short and J 5 bases short, with 12 bases between. CDR1 is SEHNR and CDR2 is FQNEAQ in the germline V gene (reference sequence). The CDR3 loop spans 14 amino acids. The CDR3 coding sequence is TGTGCCAGCAGCTTACGGGGGGCGCAGGAGACCCAGTACTTC. Translation gives CASSLRGAQETQYF. Filled out from reference TRBV7-9 and TRBJ2-5, the complete variable domain reads DTGVSQNPRHKITKRGQNVTFRCDPISEHNRLYWYRQTLGQGPEFLTYFQNEAQLEKSRLLSDRFSAERPKGSFSTLEIQRTEQGDSAMYLCASSLRGAQETQYFGPGTRLLVL.

The chain joins TRBV7-9 to TRBJ1-2, with TRBD1 matching over 12 bases. V shed 5 bases and J 4 bases; nucleotides not matched to a gene: 5. From germline, CDR1 is SEHNR and CDR2 FQNEAQ (reference sequence). The CDR3 is 15 amino acids. The CDR3 loop reads CASSPQGQGAYGYTF. DNA of the CDR3: TGTGCCAGCAGCCCCCAGGGACAGGGGGCCTATGGCTACACCTTC. The whole variable domain, remainder taken from reference TRBV7-9 and TRBJ1-2, is DTGVSQNPRHKITKRGQNVTFRCDPISEHNRLYWYRQTLGQGPEFLTYFQNEAQLEKSRLLSDRFSAERPKGSFSTLEIQRTEQGDSAMYLCASSPQGQGAYGYTFGSGTRLTVV.

V gene TRBV19 combines with J gene TRBJ2-1; D is unresolved. CDR3 size: 14 residues. Germline-derived CDR1 and CDR2 are LNHDA and SQIVND (reference sequence). V gave up 3 bases and J gave up 2 bases, with 8 bases separating them. CDR3 nucleotides: TGTGCCAGTAGTATTCGGGCCGCCTACAATGAGCAGTTCTTC. Amino acids: CASSIRAAYNEQFF.

This clone was observed a handful of times. J is TRBJ1-2 and V is TRBV19, with D perhaps TRBD1 (5 bases). The CDR3 is made up of 12 amino acids. Germline V gene lookup returns CDR1 LNHDA and CDR2 SQIVND (reference sequence). Trimming took 4 bases from V and 3 from J, leaving 6 bases between them. The CDR3 loop reads CASSTGHYGYTF. The DNA for the CDR3 is TGTGCCAGTAGTACAGGGCACTATGGCTACACCTTC. Looking up the rest from reference TRBV19 and TRBJ1-2 gives the full variable domain: DGGITQSPKYLFRKEGQNVTLSCEQNLNHDAMYWYRQDPGQGLRLIYYSQIVNDFQKGDIAEGYSVSREKKESFPLTVTSAQKNPTAFYLCASSTGHYGYTFGSGTRLTVV.

J is TRBJ2-1 and V is TRBV23-1; D unresolved. TRBV23-1 belongs to the ORF category, with a function that is uncertain. Between the trimmed V and J ends, which lost 6 bases and 3 bases, there was a span of 15 bases. CDR3 size: 15 residues. CDR3 loop: CASRADDTFYNEQFF. The CDR3, as DNA: TGCGCCAGCAGGGCTGACGACACGTTCTACAATGAGCAGTTCTTC.

The chain employs TRBV6-5 and TRBJ1-2; possible D gene TRBD1, 5 bases. The germline V gene has CDR1 MNHEY and CDR2 SVGAGI. CDR3 length: 14 residues. Trimming removed 2 bases from V and 6 bases from J, with 13 bases in between. The CDR3 loop reads CASSYRGLGDGYTF. CDR3 nucleotides: TGTGCCAGCAGTTACCGAGGCCTGGGGGATGGCTACACCTTC.

The rearrangement uses TRBV11-2 and TRBJ2-3; 10 bases agree with TRBD2. The CDR3 loop spans 16 amino acids. Germline V lookup: CDR1 SGHAT, CDR2 FQNNGV. J gave up 6 bases and V 5 bases, and 11 bases lay outside the gene matches. CDR3 loop: CASSLIVAGGSDTQYF. CDR3 bases: TGTGCCAGCAGCCTGATAGTAGCGGGGGGTTCTGATACGCAGTATTTT.

This chain connects TRBV4-1 to TRBJ2-3, with D perhaps TRBD1 (6 bases). Germline loops: CDR1 MGHRA, CDR2 YSYEKL. V lost 0 bases to trimming and J lost 7 bases, with 14 bases between them. This CDR3 spans 15 amino acids. CDR3 sequence reads: CASSQEQGHLYTQYF. The CDR3 region has the DNA TGCGCCAGCAGCCAAGAACAGGGCCACCTGTATACGCAGTATTTT.

The J gene is TRBJ2-7, the V gene TRBV7-9; D remains ambiguous. Germline loops: CDR1 SEHNR, CDR2 FQNEAQ (reference sequence). Trimming took off 5 bases at V and 5 bases at J, with 13 bases between the two ends. CDR3 length: 13 residues. CDR3 amino acids: CASSPESSHEQYF. CDR3 coding DNA: TGTGCCAGCAGCCCTGAGTCGAGTCACGAGCAGTACTTC.

V usage is TRBV19 and J usage is TRBJ2-7; D perhaps matches TRBD1 (5 bases). V shed 3 bases and J shed 6 bases, with 9 bases lying between them. There are 12 residues in the CDR3. Germline V gene data show CDR1 as LNHDA and CDR2 as SQIVND (reference sequence). CDR3 sequence (DNA): TGTGCCAGTAGTATTGGGGCTAGCGAGCAGTACTTC. It is translated as CASSIGASEQYF. The entire variable domain, with the rest obtained from reference TRBV19 and TRBJ2-7, is as follows: DGGITQSPKYLFRKEGQNVTLSCEQNLNHDAMYWYRQDPGQGLRLIYYSQIVNDFQKGDIAEGYSVSREKKESFPLTVTSAQKNPTAFYLCASSIGASEQYFGPGTRLTVT.

In the case of this clone: One junction end disagrees with the germline gene, perhaps due to a read error. V gene TRBV5-1 combines with J gene TRBJ2-5; 8 nucleotides agree with TRBD2. CDR1 and CDR2 (germline): SGHRS, YFSETQ. The CDR3 is 12 amino acids. DNA for the CDR3: TGCGCCAGCAGCGGCACCGGGACTAGTGCGAACTTC. It translates to CASSGTGTSANF.

The rearrangement links TRBV11-2 to TRBJ2-7; 8 nucleotides align to TRBD2. CDR1 is SGHAT, CDR2 FQNNGV, per germline. This CDR3 region has 13 residues. V lost 5 bases and J lost 6; bases outside the gene matches: 6. CDR3 DNA sequence: TGTGCCAGCAGCCTTGGGACTAGTCCCGAGCAGTACTTC. Translated, it gives CASSLGTSPEQYF.

The chain couples TRBV19 to TRBJ2-5, with 10 bases aligning to TRBD2. The CDR3 covers 18 residues. Germline V gene data show CDR1 as LNHDA and CDR2 as SQIVND (reference sequence). V shed 6 bases, J shed 1 base, and the junction held 14 bases outside the gene matches. As DNA, the CDR3 is TGTGCCAGTAGACAGAGGGGTGGGATAGCGGGGGGCCAAGAGACCCAGTACTTC. As protein: CASRQRGGIAGGQETQYF.

The gene calls are TRBV5-4 and TRBJ2-7, with D possibly called TRBD1 or TRBD2 (6 bases each). Trimming pared 1 base from V and 1 base from J, leaving 9 bases between. The CDR3 is made up of 14 amino acids. Per germline, CDR1 SGHNT and CDR2 YYREEE (reference sequence). CDR3 in DNA: TGTGCCAGCAGCTTGAGGGGGGATTCCTACGAGCAGTACTTC. Protein: CASSLRGDSYEQYF.

The rearrangement joins TRBV11-1 to TRBJ2-5; 8 bases map to TRBD2. Germline CDR1 and CDR2: SGHAT and FQDESV (reference sequence). This CDR3 contains 15 residues. Trimming took 6 bases from V and 5 from J; bases not matched to a gene: 11. CDR3: CASSDALAAGETQYF. The CDR3 DNA reads as TGTGCCAGCAGTGACGCACTAGCGGCGGGGGAGACCCAGTACTTC.

The chain is built from TRBV4-1 and TRBJ1-2, with a weak D call TRBD1 (6 bases). The CDR3 contains 13 residues. Germline loops: CDR1 MGHRA, CDR2 YSYEKL. Between the trimmed V and J ends, which lost 4 bases and 8 bases, there was a span of 14 bases. CDR3 region: CASSPTGVDGYTF. CDR3 bases: TGCGCCAGCAGCCCGACAGGAGTAGACGGCTACACCTTC.

The CDR3 nucleotides are TGTGCCAGCAGCTTCTCCACATGGGAGCAGTTCTTC. This codes for CASSFSTWEQFF. The rearrangement joins TRBV11-2 to TRBJ2-1; the D is unclear. V was shortened by 3 bases and J by 10 bases, with 10 bases between the two germline ends. The CDR3 is 12 amino acids. Germline V CDR1 and CDR2: SGHAT, FQNNGV.

The V call is TRBV27, the J call TRBJ2-3, with 14 bases identical to TRBD2. The CDR3 spans 15 residues. CDR1 and CDR2 (germline): MNHEY, SMNVEV (reference sequence). V lost 3 bases, J lost 4 bases, and 0 bases stayed unmatched. The CDR3 region has the DNA TGTGCCAGCAGTTTGGGACTAGCGGGGGCAGATACGCAGTATTTT. Its translation is CASSLGLAGADTQYF.

Sample share makes this clone large. The genes are TRBV28 and TRBJ1-1; D unclear. The CDR3 covers 16 residues. Germline-derived CDR1 and CDR2 are MDHEN and SYDVKM. V lost 8 bases and J 6 bases, leaving 25 bases between the germline ends. Here the CDR3 DNA reads TGTGCCAGCGCCCTCGAGGCACTCTCCTTGCACGCTGAAGCTTTCTTT. Protein: CASALEALSLHAEAFF.